This T cell receptor beta chain was recorded in a study of cytomegalovirus exposure and HLA in healthy donors. Findings of the study overall: TCR beta V- and J-gene trimming, according to a later analysis, was linked to a missense DCLRE1C variant. Accurate prediction of HLA-A and HLA-B alleles (for most subjects) was reportedly achieved from TCR beta sequences.

60 Vbeta and 13 Jbeta primers were used in PCR. Sequencing used immunoSEQ multiplex PCR; TCRdb keeps in-frame clones, though not all of them. The sample includes 150,000 to 200,000 clones, 82% seen only once; the top ten take approximately 6.5%. There are 15 residues in the CDR3. The germline gives CDR1 MDHEN, CDR2 SYDVKM. Trimming at V came to 5 bases and at J to 7 bases, leaving 7 bases not matched to a gene. Comments on this clone: As yet, its antigen is unknown.

The sequencing sample was made of PBMCs. The chain combines TRBV28 with TRBJ2-1; 11 positions match TRBD1. This TCR came from a woman aged 50 to 60 in good health and CMV-seropositive. The CDR3 DNA sequence: TGTGCCAGCAGTGAAGGGGGACAGGGGGGTAATGAGCAGTTCTTC. Its translation is CASSEGGQGGNEQFF.